The 14 T cell receptor beta chains below all came from one sample that was sequenced in a study of T cells expressing NK-cell markers. TCRdb re-called the 5' RACE reads and shows each CDR3 protein once, DNA omitted. Its table records some 440,000 distinct CDR3 sequences. The sample consisted of blood T cells: a sorted CD56 or NKG2C T cell subset, CD4+ or CD8+ T cells, or bulk PBMC T cells (not recorded which). These receptors originate from a woman in her fifties or sixties in good health.

This sequence joins TRBV6-5 and TRBJ1-2; TCRdb designates TRBD1, a call that cannot be tested without DNA. The CDR3 runs 17 residues. Looked up from germline, CDR1 is MNHEY and CDR2 is SVGAGI. CDR3 amino acids: CASSSSGGELTLYGYTF.

V is TRBV29-1 and J is TRBJ2-3; the TRBD2 assignment by TCRdb is unverifiable without DNA. CDR3 length: 17 amino acids. From germline, CDR1 is SQVTM and CDR2 ANQGSEA. CDR3 residues: CSAWGGLAGVSTDTQYF.

The chain recombines TRBV7-8 with TRBJ1-4; TCRdb lists TRBD1, though no DNA is available to test this call. This CDR3 has 15 residues. Per germline, CDR1 SGHVS and CDR2 FQNEAQ. The CDR3 loop is CASSLQGTTNEKLFF.

V gene TRBV29-1 combines with J gene TRBJ1-5; TCRdb outputs TRBD1, but without DNA this stays unchecked. CDR1 is SQVTM and CDR2 is ANQGSEA in the germline V gene. CDR3 length: 13 amino acids. CDR3: CSVGAGRGQPQHF. Looking up the rest from reference TRBV29-1 and TRBJ1-5 gives the full variable domain: SAVISQKPSRDICQRGTSLTIQCQVDSQVTMMFWYRQQPGQSLTLIATANQGSEATYESGFVIDKFPISRPNLTFSTLTVSNMSPEDSSIYLCSVGAGRGQPQHFGDGTRLSIL.

The chain uses TRBV7-9 and TRBJ2-1; TCRdb proposes TRBD2, but this gene call is untestable without DNA. The CDR3 contains 20 residues. Germline loops: CDR1 SEHNR, CDR2 FQNEAQ (reference sequence). CDR3 sequence reads: CASSSYSGTSGRASLGEQFF.

The J gene is TRBJ2-3, the V gene TRBV11-2; TCRdb indicates TRBD2, and absent DNA this call remains unverified. The germline CDR1 and CDR2 sequences are SGHAT and FQNNGV. The CDR3 runs 14 residues. The CDR3 loop reads CASSLQREGDTQYF.

This rearrangement joins TRBV5-5 to TRBJ2-2; the D call from TCRdb, TRBD1, cannot be confirmed without DNA. The germline gives CDR1 SGHKS, CDR2 YYEKEE (reference sequence). The CDR3 has 14 residues. CDR3: CASSLTGGAGELFF. The full variable domain, with the rest looked up from reference TRBV5-5 and TRBJ2-2, is DAGVTQSPTHLIKTRGQQVTLRCSPISGHKSVSWYQQVLGQGPQFIFQYYEKEERGRGNFPDRFSARQFPNYSSELNVNALLLGDSALYLCASSLTGGAGELFFGEGSRLTVL.

CDR3 amino acids: CATAMREFADTQYF. The rearrangement joins TRBV6-5 to TRBJ2-3; the D call from TCRdb, TRBD2, cannot be confirmed without DNA. CDR1 and CDR2 (germline): MNHEY, SVGAGI. The CDR3 extends over 14 amino acids.

The V call is TRBV12-3 or TRBV12-4, the J call TRBJ2-3. This CDR3 has 15 residues. The CDR3 spells CASSLGLLVTDTQYF.

The rearrangement uses TRBV5-1 and TRBJ1-2. Per the germline V gene, CDR1 is SGHRS and CDR2 is YFSETQ. There are 16 residues in the CDR3. CDR3 residues: CASSSVAGASNYGYTF.

The chain links TRBV6-1 to TRBJ2-3. This CDR3 is built from 13 residues. CDR1 and CDR2 from the germline V gene are MNHNS and SASEGT. The CDR3 protein is CATRTASTDTQYF.

The rearrangement joins TRBV15 to TRBJ2-6; the TCRdb call, TRBD2, lacks DNA for checking. This CDR3 spans 20 amino acids. Germline assignment: CDR1 LNHNV and CDR2 YYDKDF (reference sequence). CDR3 protein: CATSGKPSQRTNSGANVLTF.

This chain joins TRBV10-1 and TRBJ1-4; TCRdb selects TRBD1, and the lack of DNA leaves this call unchecked. Germline-derived CDR1 and CDR2 are WNHNN and SYGVQD (reference sequence). This CDR3 contains 15 residues. Here the CDR3 reads CASSGRQGPEEKLFF.

The chain combines TRBV20-1 with TRBJ1-2. Germline loops: CDR1 DFQATT, CDR2 SNEGSKA (reference sequence). The CDR3 has 14 amino acids. The CDR3: CSVFRVQENYGYTF.